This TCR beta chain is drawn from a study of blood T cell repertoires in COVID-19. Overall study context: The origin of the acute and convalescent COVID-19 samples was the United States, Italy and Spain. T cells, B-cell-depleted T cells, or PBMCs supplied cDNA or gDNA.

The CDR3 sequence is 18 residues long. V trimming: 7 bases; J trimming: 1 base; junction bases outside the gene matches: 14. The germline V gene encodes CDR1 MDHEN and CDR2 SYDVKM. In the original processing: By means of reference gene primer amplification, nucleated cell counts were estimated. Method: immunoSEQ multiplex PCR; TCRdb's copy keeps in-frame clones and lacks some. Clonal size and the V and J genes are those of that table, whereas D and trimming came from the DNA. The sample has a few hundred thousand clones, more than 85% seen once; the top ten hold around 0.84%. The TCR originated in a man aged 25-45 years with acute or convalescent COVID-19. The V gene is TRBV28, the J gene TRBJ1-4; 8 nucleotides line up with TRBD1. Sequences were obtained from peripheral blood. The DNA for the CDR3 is TGTGCCAGCAAGTCCGCCCGGGACAGGCATCGAACTAATGAAAAACTGTTTTTT. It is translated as CASKSARDRHRTNEKLFF.